A single sample is the source of the 14 T cell receptor beta chains below, sequenced in a study of control samples from healthy donors and cancer patients. TCRdb's table, derived via immunoSEQ multiplex PCR, lists solely in-frame clones and lacks some. This table holds 85,000 to 100,000 clones, roughly four fifths found once. Sequences were obtained from blood. Every receptor here comes from a man aged 60 to 75 in good health.

This chain connects TRBV9 to TRBJ1-2; D ambiguous. Germline V gene sequence: CDR1 SGDLS, CDR2 YYNGEE. The germline V and J ends were trimmed by 2 bases and 6 bases, with 11 bases remaining between them. The CDR3 runs 13 residues. The CDR3 DNA is TGTGCCAGCAGCGTTACAGTAAGCAATGGCTACACCTTC. It codes for CASSVTVSNGYTF.

The chain uses TRBV5-1 and TRBJ2-1; 9 bases align to TRBD2. Looked up from germline, CDR1 is SGHRS and CDR2 is YFSETQ. The CDR3 spans 18 residues. J lost 4 bases, V lost 0 bases, and 11 bases had no gene match. DNA of the CDR3: TGCGCCAGCAGCTTGGTTTCTAGCGGGGCATATACTTACAATGAGCAGTTCTTC. Its protein is CASSLVSSGAYTYNEQFF.

CDR3 amino acids: CASSPSGQRSFNYEQYF. CDR3 nucleotides: TGTGCCAGCAGCCCGTCTGGACAGAGATCCTTCAACTACGAGCAGTACTTC. J is TRBJ2-7 and V is TRBV3-1 (or the pseudogene TRBV3-2); D is possibly TRBD1 (6 bases). CDR1 and CDR2 (germline): LGHDT, YNNKEL (reference sequence). The CDR3 length is 17 residues. V was trimmed by 4 bases and J by 3 bases, leaving 22 bases between them.

This chain links TRBV4-1 with TRBJ1-5, with a weak D call TRBD1 (5 bases). The CDR3 length is 15 residues. Trimming stripped 6 bases from V and 5 bases from J, with 17 bases between. Germline loops: CDR1 MGHRA, CDR2 YSYEKL. The CDR3 reads CASRMDGHRDQPQHF. The CDR3 region has the DNA TGCGCCAGCAGAATGGACGGACATAGAGATCAGCCCCAGCATTTT.

The rearrangement links TRBV11-1 to TRBJ2-7; D is unclear. Germline CDR1 is SGHAT and CDR2 is FQDESV (reference sequence). The length of the CDR3 is 15 residues. The germline V and J ends were trimmed by 5 bases and 0 bases, with 14 bases remaining between them. The CDR3 region is CASSPRIRRSYEQYF. The CDR3 DNA sequence: TGTGCCAGCAGCCCACGAATCCGGCGCTCCTACGAGCAGTACTTC.

The chain is built from TRBV5-1 and TRBJ2-7, with unresolved D. Trimming took off 0 bases at V and 0 bases at J, with 13 bases between the two ends. This CDR3 has 16 amino acids. The germline V gene encodes CDR1 SGHRS and CDR2 YFSETQ. CDR3 in DNA: TGCGCCAGCAGCTTGGCCGCGTCAGGTGTCTCCTACGAGCAGTACTTC. Residues: CASSLAASGVSYEQYF.

This rearrangement joins TRBV5-4 to TRBJ2-1; 8 positions agree with TRBD2. Trimming cost V 1 base and J 4 bases; bases outside gene matches: 10. Germline assignment: CDR1 SGHNT and CDR2 YYREEE (reference sequence). This CDR3 contains 17 residues. CDR3 sequence reads: CASSLKLAGFQYNEQFF. The CDR3 DNA reads TGTGCCAGCAGCTTGAAGCTAGCGGGTTTTCAATACAATGAGCAGTTCTTC.

This chain joins TRBV29-1 and TRBJ1-5; D unclear. Germline CDR1 and CDR2: SQVTM and ANQGSEA. V dropped 6 bases and J dropped 4 bases, with 10 bases sitting between them. This CDR3 contains 12 residues. The CDR3 DNA follows: TGCAGCGTCCTGACTGAGAATCAGCCCCAGCATTTT. Translation gives CSVLTENQPQHF.

This clone was seen a few times. The V call is TRBV20-1, the J call TRBJ2-7; the match to TRBD2 covers 12 bases. CDR1 is DFQATT and CDR2 is SNEGSKA in the germline V gene (reference sequence). The CDR3 totals 19 residues. Germline trimming cut 3 bases from V and 1 base from J; bases unmatched to any gene: 16. In DNA form, the CDR3 reads TGCAGTGCTAGTATTTCAGGGCTAGCGGGAGGGCAAAGATCCTACGAGCAGTACTTC. This encodes CSASISGLAGGQRSYEQYF.

The chain links TRBV7-2 to TRBJ2-1; tentatively, D is TRBD2 (7 bases). CDR1 is SGHTA and CDR2 is FQGNSA in the germline V gene. V lost 7 bases, J lost 8 bases, and 21 bases lay in between. CDR3 length equals 15 residues. CDR3 in amino acids: CASKIGGAGVYEQFF. The CDR3 DNA reads as TGTGCCAGCAAGATCGGGGGCGCGGGGGTTTATGAGCAGTTCTTC.

V and J are TRBV19 and TRBJ2-1; perhaps TRBD2 as D (5 bases). Trimming stripped 5 bases from V and 4 bases from J, with 12 bases between. CDR1 and CDR2 from the germline V gene are LNHDA and SQIVND (reference sequence). The CDR3 is made up of 14 amino acids. The CDR3 reads CASSGGLGYNEQFF. The CDR3 DNA follows: TGTGCCAGTAGTGGCGGACTGGGATACAATGAGCAGTTCTTC. The variable domain in full, completed from reference TRBV19 and TRBJ2-1, reads DGGITQSPKYLFRKEGQNVTLSCEQNLNHDAMYWYRQDPGQGLRLIYYSQIVNDFQKGDIAEGYSVSREKKESFPLTVTSAQKNPTAFYLCASSGGLGYNEQFFGPGTRLTVL.

The V gene is TRBV6-2 or TRBV6-3, the J gene TRBJ2-2; D is perhaps TRBD1 (5 bases). V lost 4 bases, J lost 3 bases, and 12 bases lay in between. The CDR3 runs to 15 residues. In germline, CDR1 is MNHEY, CDR2 SVGEGT. This chain's CDR3 is CASSLGDGDTGELFF. CDR3 coding DNA: TGTGCCAGCAGTTTAGGGGATGGGGACACCGGGGAGCTGTTTTTT.

The rearrangement joins TRBV3-1 (or the pseudogene TRBV3-2) to TRBJ2-1; maybe TRBD2 (6 bases). V shed 4 bases and J shed 9 bases, with 19 bases lying between them. Germline V lookup: CDR1 LGHDT, CDR2 YNNKEL (reference sequence). The CDR3 runs to 15 residues. In DNA form, the CDR3 reads TGTGCCAGCAGCCCTCGGGACTCCGGCTACGGTGAGCAGTTCTTC. Residues: CASSPRDSGYGEQFF.

There are a few counts of this clone. In nucleotides, the CDR3 is TGTGCCAGTGACCGGGACAGGGAATACAATGAGCAGTTCTTC. Its protein is CASDRDREYNEQFF. This sequence joins TRBV2 and TRBJ2-1, with 9 bases matching TRBD1. The CDR3 sequence is 14 residues long. From germline, CDR1 is SNHLY and CDR2 FYNNEI. V shed 9 bases, J shed 4 bases, and the junction held 7 bases outside the gene matches.